What follows describes a single T cell receptor beta chain. Its target is not known. This record belongs to a study of cytomegalovirus exposure and HLA in healthy donors. Study observations and caveats: Clonal expansion was found to be greater in HLA-associated TCR beta chains than in equally common others in a later analysis. Reportedly, HLA-A and HLA-B alleles of most subjects were accurately predicted from TCR beta. Sequencing likely produced, as an artifact, a cluster of highly shared sequence variants. Prior analysis indicated that the majority of TCR beta V segments exhibited productivity approximately 87% or approximately 30% of the time.

V lost 6 bases to trimming and J lost 2 bases, with 17 bases between them. The CDR3 contains 16 residues. Germline CDR1 and CDR2: SGHTA and FQGNSA. Amplification used 60 Vbeta primers and 13 Jbeta primers. Clones were read by immunoSEQ multiplex PCR, and TCRdb kept only the in-frame ones, dropping some. The table lists some 30,000 clones, approximately 87% of them singletons, with around 2.5% in the top ten. The TCR originated in a boy aged 10-17 years in good health and CMV-seronegative. V gene TRBV7-2 combines with J gene TRBJ1-3; D might be TRBD1 (5 bases). The sequenced sample consisted of PBMCs. The CDR3 nucleotides read TGTGCCAGCAGTCCGTTGCGGGGGTTAGCTGGAAACACCATATATTTT. This translates into CASSPLRGLAGNTIYF.